This paragraph reports one T cell receptor beta chain. Its antigen is unidentified. The germline V gene has CDR1 GTSNPN and CDR2 SVGIG (reference sequence). The length of the CDR3 is 16 residues. Between the trimmed V and J ends, which lost 6 bases and 9 bases, there was a span of 24 bases. The source of the sample is a study of T cell responses to AZD1222 COVID-19 vaccine. General study findings and limits: Clonal diversity was possibly underestimated, and white British individuals and females predominated among donors. Rises in breadth and depth of Spike-specific TCRs came after two AZD1222 doses.

TCRdb keeps only in-frame clones here, not all; method: immunoSEQ multiplex PCR. The sample has over 85,000 clones; 85% to 90% are singletons. Sequencing used peripheral blood, obtained 28 days after the second AZD1222 dose. This chain connects TRBV30 to TRBJ1-6, with D tentatively TRBD1 (6 bases). The clonotype comes from an adult who received the AZD1222 COVID-19 vaccine. CDR3: CACHPFGGRKGSPLHF. DNA of the CDR3: TGTGCCTGCCACCCCTTTGGGGGGCGCAAAGGTTCACCCCTCCACTTT.